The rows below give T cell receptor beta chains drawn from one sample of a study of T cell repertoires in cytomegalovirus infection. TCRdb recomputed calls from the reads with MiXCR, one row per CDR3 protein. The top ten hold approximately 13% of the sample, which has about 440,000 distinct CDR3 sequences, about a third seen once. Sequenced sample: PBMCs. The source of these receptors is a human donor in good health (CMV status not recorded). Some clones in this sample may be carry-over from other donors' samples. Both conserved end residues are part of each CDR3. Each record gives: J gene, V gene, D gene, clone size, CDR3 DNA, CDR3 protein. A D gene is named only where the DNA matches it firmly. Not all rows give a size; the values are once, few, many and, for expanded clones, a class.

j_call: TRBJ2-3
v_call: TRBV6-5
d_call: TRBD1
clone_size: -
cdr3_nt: TGTGCCAGCAGTTACGGGACAGGGGCAGATACGCAGTATTTT
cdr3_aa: CASSYGTGADTQYF

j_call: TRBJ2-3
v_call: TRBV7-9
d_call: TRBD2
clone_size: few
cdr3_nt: TGTGCCAGCAGCTCCGGACTAGGACGGTTGGCAGATACGCAGTATTTT
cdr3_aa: CASSSGLGRLADTQYF

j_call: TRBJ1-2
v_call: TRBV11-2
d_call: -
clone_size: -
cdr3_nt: TGTGCCAGCAGCCTGGGGAGGAGAGAACAACTCTATGGCTACACCTTC
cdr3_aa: CASSLGRREQLYGYTF

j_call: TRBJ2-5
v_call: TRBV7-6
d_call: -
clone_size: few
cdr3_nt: TGTGCCAGCAGCTTAGTTAAGCCCCGCCCGGAGACCCAGTACTTC
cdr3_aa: CASSLVKPRPETQYF

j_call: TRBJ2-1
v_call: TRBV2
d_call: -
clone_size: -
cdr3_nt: TGTGCCAGCAGTGTAAGGGGTTACAATGAGCAGTTCTTC
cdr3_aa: CASSVRGYNEQFF

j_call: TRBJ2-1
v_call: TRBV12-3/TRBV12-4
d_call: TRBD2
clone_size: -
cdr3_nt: TGTGCCAGCAGTTTATTGGCGGGGGTCAACAATGAGCAGTTCTTC
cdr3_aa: CASSLLAGVNNEQFF

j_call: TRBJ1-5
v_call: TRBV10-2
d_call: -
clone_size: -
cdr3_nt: TGCGCCAGCAGTCATCTCGTGGGTCTGGGCAATCAGCCCCAGCATTTT
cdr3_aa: CASSHLVGLGNQPQHF

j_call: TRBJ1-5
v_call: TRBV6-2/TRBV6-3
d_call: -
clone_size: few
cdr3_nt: TGTGCCAGCAGTTATAAGTATAGCAATCAGCCCCAGCATTTT
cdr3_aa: CASSYKYSNQPQHF

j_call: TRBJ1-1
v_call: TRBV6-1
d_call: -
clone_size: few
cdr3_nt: TGTGCCAGCAGACTTGGACACGCCTATAACACTGAAGCTTTCTTT
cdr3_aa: CASRLGHAYNTEAFF

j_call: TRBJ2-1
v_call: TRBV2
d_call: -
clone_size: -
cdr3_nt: TGTGCCAGCAGTGAAGTTATCTACAATGAGCAGTTCTTC
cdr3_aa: CASSEVIYNEQFF

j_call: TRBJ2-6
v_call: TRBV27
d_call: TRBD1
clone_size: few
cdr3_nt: TGTGCCAGCAGTTCGACAGGGTCTGGGGCCAACGTCCTGACTTTC
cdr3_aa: CASSSTGSGANVLTF

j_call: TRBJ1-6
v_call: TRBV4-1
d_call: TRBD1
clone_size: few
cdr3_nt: TGCGCCAGCAGCTCCCTGGACAGGGGGCTAATCTCGTCGAATTCACCCCTCCACTTT
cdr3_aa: CASSSLDRGLISSNSPLHF

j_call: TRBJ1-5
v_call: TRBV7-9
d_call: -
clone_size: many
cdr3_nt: TGTGCCAGCAGCTTAGACCGAATGACAGTTCTCGCGGAGCCCCAGCATTTT
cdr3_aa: CASSLDRMTVLAEPQHF

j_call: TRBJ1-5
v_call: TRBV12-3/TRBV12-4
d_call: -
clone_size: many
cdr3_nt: TGTGCCAGCAGGTTGACTACAGATAGCAATCAGCCCCAGCATTTT
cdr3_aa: CASRLTTDSNQPQHF

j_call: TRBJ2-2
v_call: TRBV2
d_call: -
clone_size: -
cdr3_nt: TGTGCCAGCCGTGAAGCGCGTGGGGGCACCGGGGAGCTGTTTTTT
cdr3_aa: CASREARGGTGELFF

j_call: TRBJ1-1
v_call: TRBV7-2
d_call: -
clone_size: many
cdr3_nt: TGTGCCAGCAGCTACCTCAGTGGTGGGGCTTTCTTT
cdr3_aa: CASSYLSGGAFF

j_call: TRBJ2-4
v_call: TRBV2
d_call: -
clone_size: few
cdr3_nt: TGTGCCAGCAGTTATACAGGGAACGACAAAAACATTCAGTACTTC
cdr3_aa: CASSYTGNDKNIQYF

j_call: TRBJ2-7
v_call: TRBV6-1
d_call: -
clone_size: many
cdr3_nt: TGTGCCAGCGGGCAGGGGTACGAGCAGTACTTC
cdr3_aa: CASGQGYEQYF

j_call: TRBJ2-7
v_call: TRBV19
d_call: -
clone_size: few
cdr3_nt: TGTGCCAGTAGTATAAGAGGCCATAGGGACTACGAGCAGTACTTC
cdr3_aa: CASSIRGHRDYEQYF

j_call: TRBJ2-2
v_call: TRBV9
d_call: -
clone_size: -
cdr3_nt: TGTGCCAGCAGCGTAGACTTTACCGGGGAGCTGTTTTTT
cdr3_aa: CASSVDFTGELFF

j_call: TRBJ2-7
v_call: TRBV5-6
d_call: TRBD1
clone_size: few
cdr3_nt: TGTGCCAGCAGCTTGTTAACGGGACAGGATAACTACGAGCAGTACTTC
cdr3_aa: CASSLLTGQDNYEQYF

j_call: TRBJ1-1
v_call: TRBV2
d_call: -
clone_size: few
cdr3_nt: TGTGCCAGCAGTAAGCAGGGGTTATGGAACACTGAAGCTTTCTTT
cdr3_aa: CASSKQGLWNTEAFF

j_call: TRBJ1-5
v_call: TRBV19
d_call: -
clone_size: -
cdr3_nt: TGTGCCAGTAGTATAGATCCCAATCAGCCCCAGCATTTT
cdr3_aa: CASSIDPNQPQHF

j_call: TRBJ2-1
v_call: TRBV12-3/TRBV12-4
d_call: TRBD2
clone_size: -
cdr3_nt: TGTGCCAGCAGGACTCAGACTAGCCCGGGGAATGAGCAGTTCTTC
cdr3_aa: CASRTQTSPGNEQFF

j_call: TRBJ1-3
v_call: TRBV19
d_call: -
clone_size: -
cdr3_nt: TGTGCCAGTAGTGCACAGGGTTACGGAAACACCATATATTTT
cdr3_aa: CASSAQGYGNTIYF

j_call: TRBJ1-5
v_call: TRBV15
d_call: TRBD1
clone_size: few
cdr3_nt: TGTGCCACCAGCAGAGATCGACAGGGAGGGCAGCCCCAGCATTTT
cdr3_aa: CATSRDRQGGQPQHF

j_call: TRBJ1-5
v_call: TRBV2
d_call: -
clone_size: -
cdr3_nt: TGTGCCAGCAGTACGGACAGCATCTTTAGCAATCAGCCCCAGCATTTT
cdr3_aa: CASSTDSIFSNQPQHF